What follows is one TCR beta chain and its context. Its antigen is still unknown. This record belongs to a study of cytomegalovirus exposure and HLA in healthy donors. Broader study findings: Among TCR beta chains, those listed as cytomegalovirus-associated numbered roughly 150. Among immune exposure information, only CMV serostatus was available.

The study ran its PCR with 60 Vbeta and 13 Jbeta primers. The repertoire was sequenced with immunoSEQ multiplex PCR; TCRdb's copy has only in-frame clones and lacks some. The repertoire consists of about 190,000 clones, with about nine tenths occurring once and the leading ten covering 1% to 1.5%. V was shortened by 5 bases and J by 2 bases, with 15 bases between the two germline ends. Germline CDR1 and CDR2: SEHNR and FQNEAQ (reference sequence). This CDR3 has 15 amino acids. This TCR derives from a man aged 25 to 40 in good health and CMV-seronegative. The rearrangement joins TRBV7-9 to TRBJ1-1, with a tentative D call TRBD1 (5 bases). Sequencing was performed on PBMCs. CDR3 nucleotides: TGTGCCAGCAGCACCGGGGGGAGGGGTAACACTGAAGCTTTCTTT. Translating it yields CASSTGGRGNTEAFF. Complete variable domain (other parts from reference TRBV7-9 and TRBJ1-1): DTGVSQNPRHKITKRGQNVTFRCDPISEHNRLYWYRQTLGQGPEFLTYFQNEAQLEKSRLLSDRFSAERPKGSFSTLEIQRTEQGDSAMYLCASSTGGRGNTEAFFGQGTRLTVV.